The following is a T cell receptor beta chain sequence with its context. TCRdb keeps only in-frame clones here, not all; method: immunoSEQ multiplex PCR. The table lists roughly 300,000 clones, about nine tenths of them singletons, with more than 0.95% in the top ten. This record belongs to a study of blood T cell repertoires in COVID-19. Across the whole study: COVID-19 samples from acute and convalescent phases originated in the United States, Italy and Spain. T cells, B-cell-depleted T cells, or PBMCs provided the cDNA or gDNA that served as material.

The CDR3 contains 15 residues. CDR1 is MRHNA and CDR2 is SNTAGT in the germline V gene. Trimming took 5 bases from V and 3 from J, leaving 14 bases between them. The chain carries TRBV6-4 and TRBJ2-1; maybe TRBD1 (5 bases). Sequencing input: PBMCs or T cells enriched from blood (not recorded which). This TCR came from a woman in her 30s who had recovered from COVID-19. The CDR3 here is CASSSNGHHYNEQFF. The CDR3 DNA is TGTGCCAGCAGTTCCAACGGACACCACTACAATGAGCAGTTCTTC.